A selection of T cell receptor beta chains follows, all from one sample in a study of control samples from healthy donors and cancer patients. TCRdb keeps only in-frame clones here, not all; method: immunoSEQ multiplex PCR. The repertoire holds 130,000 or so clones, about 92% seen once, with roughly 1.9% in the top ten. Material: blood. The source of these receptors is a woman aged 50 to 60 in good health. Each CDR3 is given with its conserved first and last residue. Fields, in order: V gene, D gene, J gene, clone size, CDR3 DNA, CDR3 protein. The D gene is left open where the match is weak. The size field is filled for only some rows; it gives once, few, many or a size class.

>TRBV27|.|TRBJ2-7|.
TGTGCCAGCCGCGCTGGGACACTTTTTATCTACGAGCAGTACTTC
CASRAGTLFIYEQYF
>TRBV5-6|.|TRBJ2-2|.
TGTGCCAGCAGGGGATCCGGGGAGCTGTTTTTT
CASRGSGELFF
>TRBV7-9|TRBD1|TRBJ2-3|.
TGTGCCAGCAGCTTATGGGGGGACAGGAAGAGGGGAGATACGCAGTATTTT
CASSLWGDRKRGDTQYF
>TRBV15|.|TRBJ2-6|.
TGTGCCACCAGCAGAGTCGGGGACGCCCGCTCTGGGGCCAACGTCCTGACTTTC
CATSRVGDARSGANVLTF
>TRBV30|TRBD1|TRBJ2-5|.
TGTGCCTCTGGACAGGGGAGATGGTTAGAGACCCAGTACTTC
CASGQGRWLETQYF
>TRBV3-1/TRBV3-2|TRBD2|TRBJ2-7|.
TGTGCCAGCAGCCCGGGAGGGGGGACGAGTGCGACATACGAGCAGTACTTC
CASSPGGGTSATYEQYF
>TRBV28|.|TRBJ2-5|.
TGTGCCAGCAGTTTATTGCGGGGTTGGGAGACCCAGTACTTC
CASSLLRGWETQYF
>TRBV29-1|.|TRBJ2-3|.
TGCAGCGTTAGGGACAGCACAGATACGCAGTATTTT
CSVRDSTDTQYF
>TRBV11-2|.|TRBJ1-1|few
TGTGCCAGCAGCTATCCTCGTGGGCTCTGGAGGCAGGGGAACACTGAAGCTTTCTTT
CASSYPRGLWRQGNTEAFF
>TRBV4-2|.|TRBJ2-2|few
TGTGCCAGCAGCCAAGCTACCGGGGAGCTGTTTTTT
CASSQATGELFF
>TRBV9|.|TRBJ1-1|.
TGTGCCAGCAGCGTGGGCTCGGTTATGAACACTGAAGCTTTCTTT
CASSVGSVMNTEAFF
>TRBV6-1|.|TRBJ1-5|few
TGTGCCAGCAGTGATGGGGGGAAAGCCCAGCATTTT
CASSDGGKAQHF
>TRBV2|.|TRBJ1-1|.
TGTGCCAGCAGTGCTTGGGGGGGTCGGGAAGCTTTCTTT
CASSAWGGREAFF
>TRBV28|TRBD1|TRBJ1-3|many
TGTGCCAGCAGTCCAATTGACAGGGGGGACTCTGGAAACACCATATATTTT
CASSPIDRGDSGNTIYF
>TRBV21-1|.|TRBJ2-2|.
TGTGCCAGCAGCAAATCCGCCTCGGGACAGGTAGTCGGGGAGCTGTTTTTT
CASSKSASGQVVGELFF
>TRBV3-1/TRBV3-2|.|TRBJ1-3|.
TGTGCCAGCAGCCAACCCGGGATAACCACTGGAAACACCATATATTTT
CASSQPGITTGNTIYF
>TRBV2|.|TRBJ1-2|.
TGTGCCAGCAGTGAAGCGTCAGGGCTTGGCTACACCTTC
CASSEASGLGYTF
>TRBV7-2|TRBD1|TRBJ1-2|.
TGTGCCAGCAGCTTAGCGGGACAGGGGACGTATGGCTACACCTTC
CASSLAGQGTYGYTF
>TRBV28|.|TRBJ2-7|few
TGTGCCAGCAGACCCGGGGCTCTAATCTACGAGCAGTACTTC
CASRPGALIYEQYF
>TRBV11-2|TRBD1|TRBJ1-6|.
TGTGCCAGCAGCTGGACCAGGGGGCGTAATTCACCCCTCCACTTT
CASSWTRGRNSPLHF
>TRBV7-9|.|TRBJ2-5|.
TGTGCCAGCAGCTTCGCTTCCTCCACACAAGAGACCCAGTACTTC
CASSFASSTQETQYF
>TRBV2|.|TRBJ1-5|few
TGTGCCAGCAGTCCCACCAATAGGGTGCGGCGGAATAGCAATCAGCCCCAGCATTTT
CASSPTNRVRRNSNQPQHF
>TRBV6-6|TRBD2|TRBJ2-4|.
TGTGCCAGTAGCCTGGGGGGGGACGTAAACATTCAGTACTTC
CASSLGGDVNIQYF
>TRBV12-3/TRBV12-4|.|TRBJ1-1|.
TGTGCCAGCAGGGAACAGGGTTTGACTGAAGCTTTCTTT
CASREQGLTEAFF
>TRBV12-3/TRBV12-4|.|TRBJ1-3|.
TGTGCCAGCAGTTTCGAGCGAAACACCATATATTTT
CASSFERNTIYF
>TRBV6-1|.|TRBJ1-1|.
TGTGCCAGCAGTGAAACGGGGGTCGGGGGGACTGAAGCTTTCTTT
CASSETGVGGTEAFF
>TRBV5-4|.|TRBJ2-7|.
TGTGCCAGCAGCCCCCTCCCCCAAGGCTACGAGCAGTACTTC
CASSPLPQGYEQYF
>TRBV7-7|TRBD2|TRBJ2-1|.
TGTGCTAGCAGCGCGTGGACTAGCGGGGGTGGTGAGCAGTTCTTC
CASSAWTSGGGEQFF
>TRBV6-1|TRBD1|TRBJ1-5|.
TGTGCCAGCAGTGATTTTTCGGGACAGCATAATCAGCCCCAGCATTTT
CASSDFSGQHNQPQHF
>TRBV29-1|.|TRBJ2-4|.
TGCAGCGTTGTTTCGGACAATGTAGCCAAAAACATTCAGTACTTC
CSVVSDNVAKNIQYF
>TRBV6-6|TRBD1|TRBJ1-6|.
TGTGCCAGCAGTTCCCCGGGACAGGAAGCACCCCTCCACTTT
CASSSPGQEAPLHF
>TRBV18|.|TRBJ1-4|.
TGTGCCAGCTCCCAACCTGGGACCTGGGGTGAAAAACTGTTTTTT
CASSQPGTWGEKLFF
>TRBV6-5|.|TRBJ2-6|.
TGTGCCAGCACGTTCCAGAGCTCTGGGGCCAACGTCCTGACTTTC
CASTFQSSGANVLTF
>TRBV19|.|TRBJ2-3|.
TGTGCCAGTAGTTACAGGGATCGGAATACGCAGTATTTT
CASSYRDRNTQYF
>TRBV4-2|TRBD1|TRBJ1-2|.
TGTGCCAGCAGCCAAGATATGAGTGCGGCAGGGGGTCTCGGTGGCTACACCTTC
CASSQDMSAAGGLGGYTF
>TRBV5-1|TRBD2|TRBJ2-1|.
TGCGCCAGCAGGTGGCGGGGAGGGGATGAGCAGTTCTTC
CASRWRGGDEQFF
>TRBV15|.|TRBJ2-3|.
TGTGCCACCAGAGGCGGGCAGAACACAGATACGCAGTATTTT
CATRGGQNTDTQYF
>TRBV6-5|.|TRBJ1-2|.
TGTGCCAGCAGTTACTCGGGATCCCACTATGGCTACACCTTC
CASSYSGSHYGYTF
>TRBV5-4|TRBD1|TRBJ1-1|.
TGTGCCAGCAGGCCCTCACAGGGGCGCGGCACTGAAGCTTTCTTT
CASRPSQGRGTEAFF
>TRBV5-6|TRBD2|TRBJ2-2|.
TGTGCCAGCAGCCCCATTAGCGGGAGGGCGAACACCGGGGAGCTGTTTTTT
CASSPISGRANTGELFF
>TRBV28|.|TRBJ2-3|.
TGTGCCAGCAGTCCCCTTACAGGTAGTGATACAGATACGCAGTATTTT
CASSPLTGSDTDTQYF
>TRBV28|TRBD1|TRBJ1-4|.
TGTGCCAGCAGTTTGGCCGGCGGCAGGGGGTGGGAAAAACTGTTTTTT
CASSLAGGRGWEKLFF
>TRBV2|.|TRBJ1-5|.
TGTGCCAGCACCGAGTGGGTAAATCAGCCCCAGCATTTT
CASTEWVNQPQHF
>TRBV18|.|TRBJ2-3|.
TGTGCCAGCTCACCAGGACCAGGTAGCACAGATACGCAGTATTTT
CASSPGPGSTDTQYF
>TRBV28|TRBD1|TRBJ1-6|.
TGTGCCAGCAGTCCTCCGACAGGGAGGAATTCACCCCTCCACTTT
CASSPPTGRNSPLHF
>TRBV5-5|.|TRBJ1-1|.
TGTGCCAGCAGCTTCCTAGGACAGCGGAACACTGAAGCTTTCTTT
CASSFLGQRNTEAFF
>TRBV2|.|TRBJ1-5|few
TGTGCCAGCAGTGCAGGGGCTTATAGCAATCAGCCCCAGCATTTT
CASSAGAYSNQPQHF
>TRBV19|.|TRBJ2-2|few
TGTGCCACCCCTCTGCCGAACACCGGGGAGCTGTTTTTT
CATPLPNTGELFF
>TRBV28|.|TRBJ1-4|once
TGTGCCAGCAGGGTATCAGGGTATGGTGAAAAACTGTTTTTT
CASRVSGYGEKLFF
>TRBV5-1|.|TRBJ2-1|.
TGCGCCAGTAGGTTAGCCGAGGCCTACAATGAGCAGTTCTTC
CASRLAEAYNEQFF
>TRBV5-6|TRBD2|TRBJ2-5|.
TGTGCCAGCAGCTCGGGACTAGCGGGAGAGACCCAGTACTTC
CASSSGLAGETQYF